A single sample is the source of the 30 T cell receptor beta chains below, sequenced in a study of shared clonotypes between healthy human individuals. As defined, naive CD8 cells were CD45RO-negative and positively selected for CCR7, with terminally differentiated effector memory CD45RA+ cells excluded. The data were produced by immunoSEQ multiplex PCR, yet TCRdb's version contains in-frame clones alone and is incomplete. The table lists some 2,000,000 clones, just under 95% of them singletons, with 0.85% to 1.3% in the top ten. What was sequenced was naive CD8+ T cells sorted from blood. These receptors came from a young man in good health.

CDR3 coding DNA: TGTGCCAGCAGCCAGGCCAAACTGGAACCTGAAGCTTTCTTT. Translated: CASSQAKLEPEAFF. The chain joins TRBV6-1 to TRBJ1-1; D is unresolved. Germline CDR1 and CDR2: MNHNS and SASEGT. The CDR3 runs 14 residues. Trimming took 6 bases from V and 6 from J, leaving 17 bases between them.

The CDR3 sequence: CASSLELMNTGELFF. Written as DNA, the CDR3 is TGTGCCAGCAGCTTAGAACTCATGAACACCGGGGAGCTGTTTTTT. The chain employs TRBV7-9 and TRBJ2-2; D is uncertain. The CDR3 loop spans 15 amino acids. In germline, CDR1 is SEHNR, CDR2 FQNEAQ (reference sequence). Trimming took off 1 base at V and 1 base at J, with 7 bases between the two ends. Together with reference TRBV7-9 and TRBJ2-2, the CDR3 gives the full variable domain: DTGVSQNPRHKITKRGQNVTFRCDPISEHNRLYWYRQTLGQGPEFLTYFQNEAQLEKSRLLSDRFSAERPKGSFSTLEIQRTEQGDSAMYLCASSLELMNTGELFFGEGSRLTVL.

The rearrangement joins TRBV7-9 to TRBJ1-1; D is undetermined. The V gene lost 10 bases and the J gene lost 0 bases, with 9 bases spanning the gap. The CDR3 has 12 amino acids. In germline, CDR1 is SEHNR, CDR2 FQNEAQ (reference sequence). The CDR3 sequence: CATYGMNTEAFF. The CDR3 DNA sequence: TGTGCCACATATGGAATGAACACTGAAGCTTTCTTT.

CDR3 nucleotides: TGCGCCAGCAGCCAAGATCTTGAGGGGTGGGTCACAGATACGCAGTATTTT. It encodes CASSQDLEGWVTDTQYF. This chain connects TRBV4-1 to TRBJ2-3; TRBD1 or TRBD2 may be the D gene (5 bases each). V lost 0 bases, J lost 2 bases, and 15 bases lay in between. The CDR3 sequence is 17 residues long. The V gene's germline CDR1 is MGHRA and CDR2 YSYEKL.

This clone appeared a single time. V is TRBV5-6 and J is TRBJ2-5; D is uncertain. The ends were cut back, 4 bases at V and 7 bases at J, with 14 bases in the middle. Germline V gives CDR1 SGHDT, CDR2 YYEEEE. The length of the CDR3 is 13 residues. The CDR3 DNA follows: TGTGCCAGCAGCGATGGCGCCACAGTGACCCAGTACTTC. It specifies CASSDGATVTQYF.

The chain has TRBV5-4 and TRBJ1-3; D perhaps matches TRBD1 (5 bases). V lost 4 bases and J 0 bases, leaving 8 bases between the germline ends. Germline V lookup: CDR1 SGHNT, CDR2 YYREEE (reference sequence). The CDR3 extends over 14 amino acids. CDR3 in amino acids: CASSAGTSGNTIYF. In DNA form, the CDR3 reads TGTGCCAGCAGCGCCGGGACCTCTGGAAACACCATATATTTT.

The chain recombines TRBV12-5 with TRBJ1-1; D ambiguous. This CDR3 region has 17 residues. Germline V gene data show CDR1 as LGHNT and CDR2 as FRNRAP. Deletions cut 3 bases from V and 2 bases from J, with 19 bases between. The DNA of the CDR3 is TGTGCTAGTGGTTTCCCTCCCCGGGGTTCGGGAAACACTGAAGCTTTCTTT. Translation gives CASGFPPRGSGNTEAFF.

This clone appeared once. This chain uses TRBV29-1 with TRBJ1-3; D is ambiguous. The V end was cut by 3 bases, the J end by 3 bases, with 12 bases between. The CDR3 loop spans 14 amino acids. Germline V gene sequence: CDR1 SQVTM, CDR2 ANQGSEA. Written as DNA, the CDR3 is TGCAGCGTTGATAACACTGGGTTTGGAAACACCATATATTTT. Protein sequence: CSVDNTGFGNTIYF.

V and J are TRBV28 and TRBJ2-3; possibly TRBD1 for D (6 bases). The CDR3 extends over 16 amino acids. V lost 5 bases, J lost 3 bases, and 18 bases lay in between. Germline V lookup: CDR1 MDHEN, CDR2 SYDVKM. The CDR3 DNA is TGTGCCAGCAGTGCTCGACGGTTGCAGGGGACAGATACGCAGTATTTT. It codes for CASSARRLQGTDTQYF.

The chain joins TRBV11-2 to TRBJ2-7; the D gene could be TRBD1 or TRBD2 (5 bases each). In germline, CDR1 is SGHAT, CDR2 FQNNGV. The germline V and J ends were trimmed by 0 bases and 5 bases, with 20 bases remaining between them. This CDR3 is 17 amino acids long. CDR3 loop: CASSLDPFAERGDEQYF. As DNA, the CDR3 is TGTGCCAGCAGCTTAGACCCCTTCGCGGAGAGGGGAGACGAGCAGTACTTC.

This chain joins TRBV5-1 and TRBJ2-7; 8 bases align to TRBD1. The CDR3 is made up of 15 amino acids. Germline-derived CDR1 and CDR2 are SGHRS and YFSETQ. J gave up 2 bases and V 1 base, and 5 bases lay outside the gene matches. The CDR3 sequence: CASSLFLQGAYEQYF. The CDR3 DNA reads as TGCGCCAGCAGCTTGTTCTTACAGGGGGCCTACGAGCAGTACTTC.

This clone was found a few times. In the same sample, other DNA sequences code for this CDR3. The V call is TRBV4-1, the J call TRBJ2-1; 7 bases fit TRBD2. CDR1 and CDR2 from the germline V gene are MGHRA and YSYEKL. V gave up 1 base and J gave up 1 base; unmatched junction bases: 1. The CDR3 contains 15 residues. The CDR3 is CASSQVGGSYNEQFF. In DNA form, the CDR3 reads TGCGCCAGCAGCCAAGTCGGGGGGTCCTACAATGAGCAGTTCTTC.

J is TRBJ2-7 and V is TRBV5-8; D is unresolved. V gave up 1 base and J gave up 6 bases, with 2 bases separating them. Germline CDR1 reads SGHTS; CDR2 reads YDEGEE. This CDR3 has 10 amino acids. The CDR3 DNA reads as TGTGCCAGCAGCTTGCGCGAGCAGTACTTC. Translation: CASSLREQYF.

The V call is TRBV5-1, the J call TRBJ1-1; the D gene is possibly TRBD1 (6 bases). Germline CDR1 reads SGHRS; CDR2 reads YFSETQ. V lost 2 bases to trimming and J lost 0 bases, with 14 bases between them. This CDR3 spans 16 amino acids. Here the CDR3 DNA reads TGCGCCAGCAGCTTAATCCTTCAGGGGATGAACACTGAAGCTTTCTTT. As protein: CASSLILQGMNTEAFF.

As concerns this clone: The same CDR3 can be traced to other DNA sequences in this sample. The J gene is TRBJ2-7, the V gene TRBV5-6, with 7 bases identical to TRBD2. The length of the CDR3 is 14 residues. The ends lost 4 bases at V and 4 bases at J; junction bases unmatched: 8. The germline CDR1 and CDR2 sequences are SGHDT and YYEEEE. The CDR3 is CASSLGLTTYEQYF. CDR3 bases: TGTGCCAGCAGCCTGGGACTAACGACTTACGAGCAGTACTTC.

The chain uses TRBV4-3 and TRBJ2-7; weak D call: TRBD1 (6 bases). Trimming left V 4 bases short and J 0 bases short, with 10 bases between. CDR1 is LGHNA and CDR2 is YSLEER in the germline V gene. The CDR3 is 14 amino acids. The CDR3 here is CASSLQDSSYEQYF. The CDR3 coding sequence is TGCGCCAGCAGCCTACAGGACAGCTCCTACGAGCAGTACTTC.

The rearrangement links TRBV30 to TRBJ2-1; 8 positions agree with TRBD2. Trimming removed 0 bases from V and 8 bases from J; junction bases left unmatched: 9. The CDR3 runs to 15 residues. Looked up from germline, CDR1 is GTSNPN and CDR2 is SVGIG (reference sequence). The CDR3 loop is CAWSVQAGGFDEQFF. CDR3 nucleotides: TGTGCCTGGAGTGTACAGGCGGGAGGATTCGATGAGCAGTTCTTC.

The gene calls are TRBV9 and TRBJ1-1; no clear D gene. V was clipped by 3 bases and J by 7 bases, with 13 bases between them. CDR3 size: 13 residues. Germline CDR1 reads SGDLS; CDR2 reads YYNGEE. The CDR3 spells CASSGSGDLEAFF. CDR3 sequence (DNA): TGTGCCAGCAGCGGAAGTGGGGATCTTGAAGCTTTCTTT.

The V gene is TRBV9, the J gene TRBJ2-1; possible D gene TRBD2, 5 bases. Germline loops: CDR1 SGDLS, CDR2 YYNGEE. CDR3 length: 13 amino acids. The V end was cut by 2 bases, the J end by 8 bases, with 11 bases between. Written as DNA, the CDR3 is TGTGCCAGCAGCGTCGACGGGATCGATGAGCAGTTCTTC. Translation gives CASSVDGIDEQFF.

V and J are TRBV27 and TRBJ1-2, with 8 bases lining up with TRBD1. The V gene end was trimmed by 4 bases and the J gene end by 6 bases; junction bases not matched to a gene: 7. CDR1 is MNHEY, CDR2 SMNVEV, per germline (reference sequence). The CDR3 is 14 amino acids. The chain's CDR3 is CASSWAADRDGYTF. The CDR3 DNA sequence: TGTGCCAGCAGTTGGGCGGCGGACAGGGATGGCTACACCTTC.

The CDR3 DNA reads TGTGCCAGTAGTATCGAACAGGGGTTCCCCGGGGAGCTGTTTTTT. Encoded protein: CASSIEQGFPGELFF. This chain uses TRBV19 with TRBJ2-2; 7 nucleotides line up with TRBD1. Germline V lookup: CDR1 LNHDA, CDR2 SQIVND (reference sequence). The CDR3 has 15 residues. Unmatched junction bases numbered 7, after V lost 3 bases and J lost 6 bases.

This chain joins TRBV2 and TRBJ2-6, with TRBD1 identical over 7 bases. V lost 6 bases and J lost 2; bases outside the gene matches: 7. The length of the CDR3 is 16 residues. The germline CDR1 and CDR2 sequences are SNHLY and FYNNEI. In DNA form, the CDR3 reads TGTGCCAGCAGGGCAACAGGGGTCACTGGGGCCAACGTCCTGACTTTC. This encodes CASRATGVTGANVLTF.

The V and J genes are TRBV28 and TRBJ1-1; 11 positions agree with TRBD1. Germline loops: CDR1 MDHEN, CDR2 SYDVKM. The CDR3 is made up of 18 amino acids. J lost 0 bases, V lost 8 bases, and 14 bases had no gene match. The CDR3 DNA sequence: TGTGCCAGCTTACCGGGACAGGGGGTCCCATCTCTGAACACTGAAGCTTTCTTT. This encodes CASLPGQGVPSLNTEAFF.

This rearrangement joins TRBV7-9 to TRBJ2-2; the D is unclear. Germline values: CDR1 SEHNR, CDR2 FQNEAQ (reference sequence). The ends were cut back, 4 bases at V and 3 bases at J, with 12 bases in the middle. The CDR3 covers 15 residues. The CDR3 nucleotides are TGTGCCAGCAGCTATTTCCTATTGGACACCGGGGAGCTGTTTTTT. The encoded protein is CASSYFLLDTGELFF.

The rearrangement joins TRBV6-1 to TRBJ2-6; no clear D. The CDR3 extends over 16 amino acids. Germline-derived CDR1 and CDR2 are MNHNS and SASEGT. Trimming left V 2 bases short and J 3 bases short, with 11 bases between. CDR3 sequence (DNA): TGTGCCAGCAGTGAATTCGGATACGGTGGGGCCAACGTCCTGACTTTC. Protein product: CASSEFGYGGANVLTF.

Details on this clone: One junction end does not reproduce the germline sequence, and a read error may be involved. The chain recombines TRBV9 with TRBJ2-2, with TRBD2 as a possible D gene (6 bases). The CDR3 spans 17 residues. Germline V gene lookup returns CDR1 SGDLS and CDR2 YYNGEE. The CDR3 reads CASSVWEEAMNNGELFF. In DNA, the CDR3 is TGTGCCAGCAGCGTATGGGAGGAGGCTATGAACAACGGGGAGCTGTTTTTT. The entire variable domain, with the rest obtained from reference TRBV9 and TRBJ2-2, is as follows: DSGVTQTPKHLITATGQRVTLRCSPRSGDLSVYWYQQSLDQGLQFLIQYYNGEERAKGNILERFSAQQFPDLHSELNLSSLELGDSALYFCASSVWEEAMNNGELFFGEGSRLTVL.

The V gene is TRBV15, the J gene TRBJ2-4; a weak D match, TRBD1 (6 bases). CDR1 and CDR2 from the germline V gene are LNHNV and YYDKDF (reference sequence). With 5 bases removed from V and 0 bases from J, the gap between germline ends came to 11 bases. CDR3 length equals 15 residues. CDR3 coding DNA: TGTGCCACCAGCCGGACAGATTTAGCCAAAAACATTCAGTACTTC. This codes for CATSRTDLAKNIQYF.

CDR3 nucleotide sequence: TGTGCCAGCAGTTTAGCCAGGGTGGATGAAGCTTTCTTT. This codes for CASSLARVDEAFF. The chain couples TRBV27 to TRBJ1-1; perhaps TRBD1 as D (5 bases). Looked up from germline, CDR1 is MNHEY and CDR2 is SMNVEV (reference sequence). This CDR3 is built from 13 residues. Trimming removed 2 bases at V and 7 bases at J, with 11 bases between.

The J gene is TRBJ2-2, the V gene TRBV5-6, with D unclear. The CDR3 totals 17 residues. Germline V gene data show CDR1 as SGHDT and CDR2 as YYEEEE. V lost 0 bases, J lost 3 bases, and 15 bases lay in between. In DNA, the CDR3 is TGTGCCAGCAGCTTGGTCCGGACCCACGGCCACACCGGGGAGCTGTTTTTT. Translated, it gives CASSLVRTHGHTGELFF.

The chain has TRBV7-9 and TRBJ2-7; D might be TRBD1 (6 bases). The CDR3 runs to 14 residues. V gave up 4 bases and J gave up 7 bases, with 17 bases separating them. The germline V gene encodes CDR1 SEHNR and CDR2 FQNEAQ (reference sequence). The chain's CDR3 is CASSSSSRGQEQYF. CDR3 bases: TGTGCCAGCAGCTCCTCTTCCAGGGGACAAGAGCAGTACTTC.